Listed below are T cell receptor beta chains from one sample, sequenced in a study of cytomegalovirus exposure and HLA in healthy donors. The table came from immunoSEQ multiplex PCR; TCRdb's copy has only in-frame clones and leaves some out. Counted here are around 150,000 clones, approximately 85% occurring once; the ten biggest clones make up 7.5% to 10%. The sample comprised PBMCs. The receptors originated from a man aged 18 to 30 in good health and CMV-seropositive. Each CDR3 is given with its conserved first and last residue. A D gene is named only where the DNA matches it firmly. Only some rows state a clone size, as once, few, many or a class for expanded clones.

clone_size	d_call	j_call	v_call	cdr3_nt	cdr3_aa
NA	TRBD1	TRBJ1-2	TRBV2	TGTGCCAGCAGTGAGACCGGACAGGTTCCCTATGGCTACACCTTC	CASSETGQVPYGYTF
NA	TRBD2	TRBJ2-1	TRBV7-3	TGTGCCAGCAGCTTAAACCCGGGACTAGCTCTCCATGAGCAGTTCTTC	CASSLNPGLALHEQFF
NA	NA	TRBJ2-1	TRBV5-1	TGCGCCAGCAGCTTTGAACCACCGGGTTTATACAATGAGCAGTTCTTC	CASSFEPPGLYNEQFF
NA	NA	TRBJ2-3	TRBV29-1	TGCAGCGTTTTGCAGGGCGGTACAGATACGCAGTATTTT	CSVLQGGTDTQYF
NA	NA	TRBJ2-3	TRBV7-9	TGTGCCAGCAGCTTTTTTAACCGGGGTAGCACAGATACGCAGTATTTT	CASSFFNRGSTDTQYF
NA	NA	TRBJ2-3	TRBV7-9	TGTGCCGTAGAGGGCGCAGATACGCAGTATTTT	CAVEGADTQYF
NA	NA	TRBJ2-7	TRBV27	TGTGCCAGCAGTTACAGTAGCTCCTACGAGCAGTACTTC	CASSYSSSYEQYF
NA	NA	TRBJ2-3	TRBV5-4	TGTGCCAGCAGCACATGGAACAGATACACAGATACGCAGTATTTT	CASSTWNRYTDTQYF
few	NA	TRBJ1-1	TRBV6-6	TGTGCCAGCAGTTACTCGATTCTGGACAGCCACTTT	CASSYSILDSHF
NA	NA	TRBJ2-3	TRBV9	TGTGCCAGCAGCGCGGACAGATCGGGCGACACTAGCACAGATACGCAGTATTTT	CASSADRSGDTSTDTQYF
NA	TRBD1	TRBJ2-6	TRBV7-2	TGTGCCAGCAGCTTTACGGGACAGGTTATATCTGGGGCCAACGTCCTGACTTTC	CASSFTGQVISGANVLTF
NA	TRBD2	TRBJ2-5	TRBV9	TGTGCCAGCAGCCCCTCAGGGCGGGGGGGCGCAGAGACCCAGTACTTC	CASSPSGRGGAETQYF
NA	TRBD1	TRBJ1-2	TRBV10-3	TGTGCCATCAGAACCGGGACAGGGGGCCTCGGCTACACCTTC	CAIRTGTGGLGYTF
NA	NA	TRBJ2-7	TRBV2	TGTGCCAGCAGTAGCAATACAGGATATTCGTACGAGCAGTACTTC	CASSSNTGYSYEQYF
NA	NA	TRBJ2-5	TRBV7-2	TGTGCCAGCAGCCCAGACAGCTACCAAGAGACCCAGTACTTC	CASSPDSYQETQYF
once	NA	TRBJ1-4	TRBV12-5	TGTGCTAGTGGTGCTGGGAGTGAAAAACTGTTTTTT	CASGAGSEKLFF
NA	TRBD2	TRBJ2-5	TRBV9	TGTGCCAGCAGCGCTCACGGACTAGTCAGCCAAGAGACCCAGTACTTC	CASSAHGLVSQETQYF
few	TRBD1	TRBJ2-7	TRBV18	TGTGCCAGCTCACCGGGACAGGGAGACGAGCAGTACTTC	CASSPGQGDEQYF
once	NA	TRBJ2-7	TRBV19	TGTGCCAGTAGTATAAGGCAGGGCCGGACCTACGAGCAGTACTTC	CASSIRQGRTYEQYF
NA	NA	TRBJ1-1	TRBV9	TGTGCCAGCAGCGTAGGCCCAAATCCGACACGGATGAACACTGAAGCTTTCTTT	CASSVGPNPTRMNTEAFF
NA	NA	TRBJ2-7	TRBV11-2	TGTGCCAGCAGCCGCGGGGACAGCTCCTACGAGCAGTACTTC	CASSRGDSSYEQYF
NA	TRBD1	TRBJ2-7	TRBV15	TGTGCCACCAGCAGAGATCCGGGACAGGGATTCGAGCAGTACTTC	CATSRDPGQGFEQYF
NA	NA	TRBJ2-1	TRBV5-1	TGCGCCAGCAGTGAGGGGGGGGACTCCTACAATGAGCAGTTCTTC	CASSEGGDSYNEQFF
NA	NA	TRBJ2-7	TRBV4-3	TGCGCCAGCAGCCAAGAGATTGGGCTTGGGGGCCACGCCTCCTACGAGCAGTACTTC	CASSQEIGLGGHASYEQYF
NA	TRBD2	TRBJ2-3	TRBV10-3	TGTGCCATCAGTGAAGCAGCGGGGGGTGATACGCAGTATTTT	CAISEAAGGDTQYF
NA	NA	TRBJ2-7	TRBV14	TGTGCCAGCAGCCGAGGGGGGGGCTACGCGGAGCAGTACTTC	CASSRGGGYAEQYF
once	TRBD2	TRBJ2-3	TRBV14	TGTGCCAGCAGCCCGACCGGGGGACTAGTTCAGTATTTT	CASSPTGGLVQYF
NA	NA	TRBJ2-7	TRBV7-9	TGTGCCAGCAGCTGGGGGACAAACGAGCAGTACTTC	CASSWGTNEQYF
NA	NA	TRBJ1-4	TRBV5-4	TGTGCCAGCAGCCAACGGGGGGTTGGCGTGGGTGAAAAACTGTTTTTT	CASSQRGVGVGEKLFF